This T cell receptor beta chain was sequenced for a study of cytomegalovirus exposure and HLA in healthy donors. Background on the study: There were about 85 million unique TCRs (from HLA-typed donors) in an early data release. Overall study results and limits: Segments of the TCR beta V type were, in most cases, productive about 87% or about 30% of the time in an earlier analysis. Later analysis found that TCR beta chains associated with HLA were more clonally expanded than other, equally common chains. Association of a missense DCLRE1C variant with TCR beta V- and J-gene trimming was reported in a later analysis.

A note on this clone: The target antigen is unknown.

With 6 bases clipped from V and 0 bases from J, the junction kept 13 bases outside the gene matches. The CDR3 is made up of 16 amino acids. Germline V lookup: CDR1 SQVTM, CDR2 ANQGSEA. The PCR employed 60 Vbeta primers together with 13 Jbeta primers. Assay: immunoSEQ multiplex PCR; the TCRdb copy retains only in-frame clones and omits some. This repertoire shows 100,000 or so clones, about 81% found once; its top ten account for 8.5% to 12%. The sequence was collected from a man aged 50 to 59 in good health and CMV-seronegative. The sample consisted of PBMCs. The genes are TRBV29-1 and TRBJ2-7, with TRBD2 matching over 8 bases. CDR3 region: CSVGGAGGSSSYEQYF. Here the CDR3 DNA reads TGCAGCGTGGGTGGGGCGGGAGGCTCGTCCTCCTACGAGCAGTACTTC.